These T cell receptor beta chains were read from a single sample in a study of glioma-infiltrating T cells after dendritic cell vaccination. This table comes from immunoSEQ multiplex PCR, and its TCRdb copy is limited to in-frame clones, with some not included. The sample has some 110,000 clones, nearly 90% seen once. Material: blood, obtained after dendritic cell vaccination. The receptors were gathered from a human donor with glioblastoma. Both conserved end residues are part of each CDR3. The order of the fields is J gene, clone size, CDR3 length, D gene, V gene, CDR3 protein, CDR3 DNA. A D gene is named only where the DNA matches it firmly. Clone sizes are given selectively: once, few, many, or a class where the clone is expanded.

>TRBJ2-3|-|17|TRBD2|TRBV29-1
CSVEGARGGGGTDTQYF
TGCAGCGTTGAAGGGGCCCGGGGCGGGGGGGGCACAGATACGCAGTATTTT
>TRBJ2-3|-|17|TRBD2|TRBV5-1
CASSPRTSGGASDTQYF
TGCGCCAGCAGCCCCAGGACTAGCGGGGGGGCTTCAGATACGCAGTATTTT
>TRBJ2-7|few|14|-|TRBV6-5
CASRRDSVTYEQYF
TGTGCCAGCAGACGGGACTCAGTAACCTACGAGCAGTACTTC
>TRBJ2-3|once|17|TRBD2|TRBV5-1
CASSFGLAGGLTDTQYF
TGCGCCAGCAGCTTTGGACTAGCGGGGGGGCTAACAGATACGCAGTATTTT
>TRBJ2-7|-|14|TRBD1|TRBV4-1
CASSQGGQTYEQYF
TGCGCCAGCAGCCAAGGGGGACAGACCTACGAGCAGTACTTC
>TRBJ2-5|-|18|-|TRBV27
CASSLLSSGAPPRETQYF
TGTGCCAGCAGTTTATTAAGTAGCGGAGCTCCCCCGCGGGAGACCCAGTACTTC
>TRBJ2-7|-|16|-|TRBV5-1
CASSLGGASPQNEQYF
TGCGCCAGCAGCTTGGGCGGCGCCTCACCTCAAAACGAGCAGTACTTC
>TRBJ1-1|-|14|-|TRBV6-1
CASTLYTVNTEAFF
TGTGCCAGCACCCTGTACACAGTGAACACTGAAGCTTTCTTT
>TRBJ2-7|-|15|TRBD2|TRBV30
CAWSVGGGASYEQYF
TGTGCCTGGAGTGTAGGCGGGGGGGCCTCCTACGAGCAGTACTTC
>TRBJ2-7|once|13|-|TRBV27
CASSPDSRTEQYF
TGTGCCAGCAGTCCGGACAGTAGAACCGAGCAGTACTTC
>TRBJ1-1|-|14|-|TRBV7-9
CASSSHRDNTEAFF
TGTGCCAGCAGCTCCCACAGGGACAACACTGAAGCTTTCTTT